This TCR beta chain was profiled in a study of early T cells in non-severe SARS-CoV-2 infection. Study-wide context: The authors sequenced bulk RNA from unsorted whole blood, leaving chains unpaired. Notes on the study in general: VDJdb matching skewed toward anti-spike CD8 responses, missing private and CD4 specificities.

This clonotype was observed at least ten times. Its antigen is undetermined. Germline CDR1 LGHNA, CDR2 YSLEER. This CDR3 has 16 amino acids. Trimming stripped 0 bases from V and 7 bases from J, with 18 bases between. Molecules of cDNA were individually given unique molecular identifiers that were attached to them. A single record per CDR3 protein comes from TCRdb applying MiXCR to the 5' RACE reads. The sample consists of tens of thousands of distinct CDR3 sequences, 4.3% of them appearing once. The rearrangement uses TRBV4-3 and TRBJ1-2; TRBD1 might be the D (6 bases). The sequencing sample was made of whole blood. This TCR was recovered from an adult who was a healthcare worker with PCR-confirmed SARS-CoV-2 infection or an uninfected control (not recorded which). As DNA, the CDR3 is TGCGCCAGCAGCCAAGATCTGGGGGCGATTAGTAGTGGCTACACCTTC. Its protein is CASSQDLGAISSGYTF.